Listed here are 6 T cell receptor beta chains from one sample, sequenced in a study of cytomegalovirus exposure and HLA in healthy donors. Researchers ran the PCR with 60 Vbeta and 13 Jbeta primers. The method was immunoSEQ multiplex PCR; TCRdb's version includes in-frame clones alone and lacks a portion of them. Here the sample spans 95,000 to 100,000 clones, about three quarters being singletons. Sequenced sample: PBMCs. The source is a man between 60 and 75 years old in good health and CMV-seropositive.

The chain uses TRBV28 and TRBJ1-6; a possible D gene is TRBD1 (5 bases). Trimming stripped 4 bases from V and 6 bases from J, with 13 bases between. Germline lookup yields CDR1 MDHEN and CDR2 SYDVKM. The CDR3 has 15 amino acids. The CDR3 here is CASSSIQGFNSPLHF. CDR3 sequence (DNA): TGTGCCAGCAGTTCCATCCAGGGATTTAATTCACCCCTCCACTTT. Full variable domain (outside the CDR3, taken from reference TRBV28 and TRBJ1-6): DVKVTQSSRYLVKRTGEKVFLECVQDMDHENMFWYRQDPGLGLRLIYFSYDVKMKEKGDIPEGYSVSREKKERFSLILESASTNQTSMYLCASSSIQGFNSPLHFGNGTRLTVT.

This chain uses TRBV27 with TRBJ2-3, with 7 bases identical to TRBD1. The CDR3 extends over 17 amino acids. Germline CDR1 is MNHEY and CDR2 is SMNVEV (reference sequence). The V and J ends lost 5 bases and 5 bases, in that order; junction bases with no gene match: 16. In nucleotides, the CDR3 is TGTGCCAGCAGTCCCTCAAAGACAGGGAGAGGCGTAGATACGCAGTATTTT. It specifies CASSPSKTGRGVDTQYF.

V is TRBV5-4 and J is TRBJ1-2; D perhaps matches TRBD1 (5 bases). The CDR3 runs to 15 residues. The germline V and J ends were trimmed by 2 bases and 0 bases, with 11 bases remaining between them. Germline CDR1 SGHNT, CDR2 YYREEE (reference sequence). The chain's CDR3 is CASSFPDSTNYGYTF. As DNA, the CDR3 is TGTGCCAGCAGCTTCCCCGACAGCACTAACTATGGCTACACCTTC.

This chain uses TRBV6-5 with TRBJ2-7, with D possibly being TRBD2 (5 bases). V lost 2 bases and J lost 0, with 11 bases in between. Per germline, CDR1 MNHEY and CDR2 SVGAGI. CDR3 length equals 15 residues. Written as DNA, the CDR3 is TGTGCCAGCAGTTACGATTCGGGAAGCTCCTACGAGCAGTACTTC. It codes for CASSYDSGSSYEQYF.

The J gene is TRBJ1-2, the V gene TRBV4-2; 12 bases are shared with TRBD1. The CDR3 is 18 residues long. J gave up 4 bases and V 0 bases, and 9 bases lay outside the gene matches. Germline V gene sequence: CDR1 LGHNA, CDR2 YNFKEQ. The DNA of the CDR3 is TGTGCCAGCAGCCAAGATTTGGGACAGGGGGCTTACGGCTATGGCTACACCTTC. This translates into CASSQDLGQGAYGYGYTF.

The V and J genes are TRBV6-4 and TRBJ1-5, with 9 nucleotides matching TRBD1. Germline assignment: CDR1 MRHNA and CDR2 SNTAGT. J was trimmed by 2 bases and V by 10 bases; bases with no gene match: 12. The length of the CDR3 is 16 residues. CDR3 DNA: TGTGCCACTCAGGGACAGGGAGGGGCAGGCAATCAGCCCCAGCATTTT. Translated: CATQGQGGAGNQPQHF.